Included here is one T cell receptor (beta chain) sequence, with context. Its antigen is as yet unknown. The sample originates from a study of cytomegalovirus exposure and HLA in healthy donors. Regarding the study as a whole: V- and J-gene trimming of TCR beta was linked (in a later analysis) to a missense DCLRE1C variant. Most subjects' HLA-A and HLA-B alleles were reportedly predicted from TCR beta sequences. It emerged from a later analysis that several of the most significant clusters appeared to be linked to common viral pathogens.

Researchers ran the PCR with 60 Vbeta and 13 Jbeta primers. Assay used: immunoSEQ multiplex PCR; TCRdb lists only in-frame clones, some missing. The sample comprises under 200,000 clones, about three quarters of which are singletons, and approximately 3.1% rests with the top ten. The CDR3 consists of 16 residues. Healthy people donating bone marrow made up the donors. Sequencing was carried out using PBMCs. The rearrangement uses TRBV7-5 and TRBJ1-5; TRBD1, as called in the table, went unchecked against the DNA. TRBV7-5 is a recognized pseudogene. The origin of this receptor is a woman in her forties in good health and CMV-seronegative. This chain's CDR3 is CVRSLRFRAGNQPQHF. CDR3 in DNA: TGTGTCAGAAGCTTACGCTTTCGGGCAGGGAATCAGCCCCAGCATTTT.